The rows below give T cell receptor beta chains drawn from one sample of a study of T-cell reconstitution after alpha-beta-depleted transplantation in children. TCRdb reprocessed the PCR reads with MiXCR, giving one entry per CDR3 protein. This sample yields 350,000 to 400,000 distinct CDR3 sequences, of which roughly 14% are seen a single time; 3.5% to 4.5% belongs to the top ten. Specimen: PBMCs, collected from the stem cell graft. The receptors come from a human donor who donated a stem cell graft to a child with Fanconi anemia. CDR3s include the opening cysteine and the closing phenylalanine or tryptophan. D genes are given only for firm matches. Part of the rows lack a size; the others show once, few, many or a class for expanded clones.

J: TRBJ2-3; size: few; D: TRBD2; V: TRBV6-1; CDR3: CASRASGADTQYF; DNA: TGTGCCAGCAGAGCTAGCGGGGCAGATACGCAGTATTTT
J: TRBJ1-6; size: NA; D: NA; V: TRBV7-2; CDR3: CASSLGGARSSPLHF; DNA: TGTGCCAGCAGCTTAGGCGGGGCACGGAGTTCACCCCTCCACTTT
J: TRBJ1-4; size: few; D: NA; V: TRBV6-1; CDR3: CASRVDPGGEKLLF; DNA: TGTGCCAGCAGAGTAGACCCCGGAGGCGAAAAACTGCTTTTT
J: TRBJ1-1; size: many; D: TRBD1; V: TRBV7-9; CDR3: CASSSDRGYTEAFF; DNA: TGTGCCAGCAGCTCGGACAGGGGGTACACTGAAGCTTTCTTT
J: TRBJ2-3; size: many; D: TRBD2; V: TRBV27; CDR3: CASTKLGTSGYTDTQYF; DNA: TGTGCCAGCACCAAACTAGGGACTAGCGGGTACACAGATACGCAGTATTTT
J: TRBJ2-7; size: NA; D: NA; V: TRBV29-1; CDR3: CSALDPSYEQYF; DNA: TGCAGCGCCCTGGACCCCTCCTACGAGCAGTACTTC
J: TRBJ2-7; size: NA; D: NA; V: TRBV30; CDR3: CASGLLGQYF; DNA: TGTGCCAGCGGGCTTCTCGGGCAGTACTTC
J: TRBJ2-2; size: few; D: NA; V: TRBV27; CDR3: CASSLQLTGELFF; DNA: TGTGCCAGCAGTCTACAGCTTACCGGGGAGCTGTTTTTT
J: TRBJ1-2; size: few; D: NA; V: TRBV4-3; CDR3: CASSQARVEAYGYTF; DNA: TGCGCCAGCAGCCAAGCCCGGGTCGAAGCCTATGGCTACACCTTC
J: TRBJ1-1; size: many; D: NA; V: TRBV20-1; CDR3: CSAGGHGSGNTEAFF; DNA: TGCAGTGCTGGTGGTCACGGATCGGGGAACACTGAAGCTTTCTTT
J: TRBJ1-6; size: many; D: TRBD1; V: TRBV5-1; CDR3: CASSHGQGSSPLHF; DNA: TGCGCCAGCAGCCACGGACAGGGTAGTTCACCCCTCCACTTT
J: TRBJ1-6; size: NA; D: NA; V: TRBV20-1; CDR3: CSARGSYNSPLHF; DNA: TGCAGTGCTAGGGGGTCCTATAATTCACCCCTCCACTTT
J: TRBJ1-1; size: NA; D: NA; V: TRBV5-5; CDR3: CASGGVNTEAFF; DNA: TGTGCCAGCGGTGGAGTGAACACTGAAGCTTTCTTT
J: TRBJ1-1; size: NA; D: NA; V: TRBV6-2/TRBV6-3; CDR3: CASSRSGAYNEAFF; DNA: TGTGCCAGCAGTAGATCAGGTGCCTACAATGAAGCTTTCTTT
J: TRBJ2-6; size: NA; D: NA; V: TRBV27; CDR3: CASSFRGGAGANVLTF; DNA: TGTGCCAGCAGTTTCAGGGGTGGTGCTGGGGCCAACGTCCTGACTTTC
J: TRBJ2-5; size: NA; D: TRBD2; V: TRBV29-1; CDR3: CSVIKSGGRVGETQYF; DNA: TGCAGCGTCATTAAGAGCGGGGGCCGCGTCGGGGAGACCCAGTACTTC
J: TRBJ2-3; size: few; D: TRBD1; V: TRBV5-1; CDR3: CASNEGASKTDTQYF; DNA: TGCGCCAGCAATGAGGGGGCAAGTAAGACAGATACGCAGTATTTT
J: TRBJ2-2; size: many; D: NA; V: TRBV6-5; CDR3: CASRAQMGVPGELFF; DNA: TGTGCCAGCAGGGCCCAAATGGGGGTCCCCGGGGAGCTGTTTTTT
J: TRBJ1-4; size: many; D: TRBD1; V: TRBV4-2; CDR3: CASSQETGTGREKLFF; DNA: TGTGCCAGCAGCCAAGAAACCGGGACAGGGAGAGAAAAACTGTTTTTT
J: TRBJ2-2; size: many; D: NA; V: TRBV7-2; CDR3: CASSSQKGAAGELFF; DNA: TGTGCCAGCAGCTCCCAGAAAGGGGCGGCCGGGGAGCTGTTTTTT
J: TRBJ2-1; size: many; D: TRBD2; V: TRBV7-8; CDR3: CASSYLVGLAGWNNEQFF; DNA: TGTGCCAGCAGCTACCTAGTTGGACTAGCGGGATGGAACAATGAGCAGTTCTTC
J: TRBJ1-4; size: few; D: NA; V: TRBV3-1; CDR3: CASSQVTGLTNEKLFF; DNA: TGTGCCAGCAGCCAAGTGACGGGTCTAACTAATGAAAAACTGTTTTTT
J: TRBJ2-1; size: few; D: NA; V: TRBV24-1; CDR3: CARVAGLFF; DNA: TGTGCTCGGGTAGCAGGCCTGTTCTTC
J: TRBJ2-1; size: NA; D: NA; V: TRBV7-2; CDR3: CASSLVRSNEQFF; DNA: TGTGCCAGCAGCTTAGTACGGAGTAATGAGCAGTTCTTC
J: TRBJ1-1; size: few; D: NA; V: TRBV28; CDR3: CASKLGPQGTEAFF; DNA: TGTGCCAGCAAGCTTGGGCCCCAGGGGACTGAAGCTTTCTTT
J: TRBJ1-1; size: NA; D: NA; V: TRBV12-3/TRBV12-4; CDR3: CASSLWQMNTEAFF; DNA: TGTGCCAGCAGTTTATGGCAGATGAACACTGAAGCTTTCTTT
J: TRBJ2-1; size: NA; D: NA; V: TRBV29-1; CDR3: CSLRDLDDEQFF; DNA: TGCAGCCTCCGGGACCTGGACGATGAGCAGTTCTTC
J: TRBJ2-5; size: NA; D: TRBD1; V: TRBV5-1; CDR3: CASSLTDRDQETQYF; DNA: TGCGCCAGCAGTTTAACGGACAGGGATCAAGAGACCCAGTACTTC
J: TRBJ1-1; size: few; D: NA; V: TRBV28; CDR3: CASRSRTGNTEAFF; DNA: TGTGCCAGCAGGTCTAGGACGGGGAACACTGAAGCTTTCTTT